A single sample is the source of the 20 T cell receptor beta chains below, sequenced in a study of cytomegalovirus exposure and HLA in healthy donors. The repertoire was sequenced with immunoSEQ multiplex PCR; TCRdb's copy has only in-frame clones and lacks some. The table includes fewer than 120,000 clones, around nine tenths detected once. Material: PBMCs. Source of these receptors: a woman aged 30 to 39 in good health and CMV-seropositive.

V is TRBV2 and J is TRBJ2-1; D might be TRBD2 (6 bases). The V end was cut by 7 bases, the J end by 4 bases, with 11 bases between. CDR3 length: 13 amino acids. In germline, CDR1 is SNHLY, CDR2 FYNNEI. CDR3 DNA: TGTGCCAGCAAAAAGCGGGCATACAATGAGCAGTTCTTC. The encoded protein is CASKKRAYNEQFF.

The chain carries TRBV9 and TRBJ2-1, with 8 nucleotides matching TRBD2. This CDR3 contains 14 residues. The ends lost 5 bases at V and 2 bases at J; junction bases unmatched: 3. Germline V gene data show CDR1 as SGDLS and CDR2 as YYNGEE. CDR3 DNA: TGTGCCAGCAGTAGGACTAGCCCCTACAATGAGCAGTTCTTC. Translated: CASSRTSPYNEQFF.

This chain joins TRBV4-3 and TRBJ2-2, with D hard to call. The CDR3 extends over 16 amino acids. Trimming left V 1 base short and J 5 bases short, with 14 bases between. Germline V CDR1 and CDR2: LGHNA, YSLEER. The CDR3, as DNA: TGCGCCAGCAGCCAAGGCGTCCTAGTGTCTACCGGGGAGCTGTTTTTT. Its translation is CASSQGVLVSTGELFF.

This chain uses TRBV7-2 with TRBJ1-5; 7 bases are shared with TRBD1. The CDR3 is 15 amino acids. Trimming took 5 bases from V and 2 from J; bases not matched to a gene: 6. CDR1 SGHTA and CDR2 FQGNSA come from the germline V gene. The CDR3 DNA reads as TGTGCCAGCAGCCTACAAACAGGGGGCAATCAGCCCCAGCATTTT. Translated, it gives CASSLQTGGNQPQHF.

The chain is built from TRBV15 and TRBJ1-1; D possibly corresponds to TRBD1 (5 bases). CDR1 LNHNV and CDR2 YYDKDF come from the germline V gene (reference sequence). The CDR3 is 13 residues long. The V gene lost 0 bases and the J gene lost 10 bases, with 12 bases spanning the gap. The CDR3 DNA follows: TGTGCCACCAGCAGAGATCAAGGGGCGAGAGCTTTCTTT. Translated: CATSRDQGARAFF.

The genes are TRBV5-1 and TRBJ2-1, with TRBD1 as a possible D gene (6 bases). The CDR3 is made up of 15 amino acids. Trimming shortened V by 3 bases and J by 0 bases, and 10 bases separated the two germline ends. CDR1 SGHRS and CDR2 YFSETQ come from the germline V gene. In DNA form, the CDR3 reads TGCGCCAGCAGCTCTCAGGGGAGCTCCTACAATGAGCAGTTCTTC. This translates into CASSSQGSSYNEQFF.

This chain joins TRBV28 and TRBJ1-2, with D perhaps TRBD1 (5 bases). The ends were cut back, 8 bases at V and 5 bases at J, with 18 bases in the middle. CDR1 and CDR2 from the germline V gene are MDHEN and SYDVKM. The CDR3 consists of 14 residues. The DNA of the CDR3 is TGTGCCAGCTCTCCCAACTCGGAGGGGTATGGCTACACCTTC. Residues: CASSPNSEGYGYTF.

The chain joins TRBV9 to TRBJ2-2, with 9 bases matching TRBD1. The V and J ends lost 3 bases and 5 bases, in that order; junction bases with no gene match: 8. This CDR3 has 16 residues. CDR1 and CDR2 from the germline V gene are SGDLS and YYNGEE. DNA for the CDR3: TGTGCCAGCAGCGCCGGGACAGGGATATATACCGGGGAGCTGTTTTTT. The encoded protein is CASSAGTGIYTGELFF.

V usage is TRBV18 and J usage is TRBJ2-5; D unresolved. Germline V lookup: CDR1 KGHSH, CDR2 LQKENI. Trimming took off 3 bases at V and 2 bases at J, with 4 bases between the two ends. This CDR3 is built from 12 residues. In nucleotides, the CDR3 is TGTGCCAGCTCACCCCGGCAAGAGACCCAGTACTTC. It is translated as CASSPRQETQYF.

This clone is termed medium-sized. V and J are TRBV27 and TRBJ1-2; TRBD1 matches 10 bases. CDR1 MNHEY and CDR2 SMNVEV come from the germline V gene (reference sequence). The CDR3 has 12 amino acids. V was pared by 5 bases and J by 8 bases, with 2 bases of the junction left unmatched. The CDR3, as DNA: TGTGCCAGCAGTCGGACAGGGGGAGGCTACACCTTC. Its protein is CASSRTGGGYTF.

This chain joins TRBV30 and TRBJ1-5; D may be TRBD1 (6 bases). This CDR3 contains 17 residues. V shed 2 bases and J shed 2 bases, with 19 bases lying between them. From germline, CDR1 is GTSNPN and CDR2 SVGIG (reference sequence). The CDR3 region is CAWSPNTGPTGNQPQHF. CDR3 nucleotide sequence: TGTGCCTGGAGTCCCAATACAGGGCCTACCGGCAATCAGCCCCAGCATTTT.

V gene TRBV4-3 combines with J gene TRBJ2-7; 10 bases are a match to TRBD2. After removal of 3 bases from V and 0 bases from J, the junction contained 2 bases not matched to a gene. The length of the CDR3 is 15 residues. Germline V lookup: CDR1 LGHNA, CDR2 YSLEER. Here the CDR3 reads CASSHSGGPSYEQYF. CDR3 coding DNA: TGCGCCAGCAGCCATAGCGGGGGGCCCTCCTACGAGCAGTACTTC.

This clone has only a few counts. This chain uses TRBV5-1 with TRBJ2-7; D possibly corresponds to TRBD2 (6 bases). The CDR3 consists of 15 residues. Per the germline V gene, CDR1 is SGHRS and CDR2 is YFSETQ. Between the trimmed V and J ends, which lost 0 bases and 3 bases, there was a span of 13 bases. DNA of the CDR3: TGCGCCAGCAGCTTGGGGGGACTCGAGGGCTACGAGCAGTACTTC. This sequence encodes CASSLGGLEGYEQYF.

The chain recombines TRBV19 with TRBJ1-1, with D tentatively TRBD1 (6 bases). Between the trimmed V and J ends, which lost 1 base and 5 bases, there was a span of 17 bases. The CDR3 covers 16 residues. Germline V lookup: CDR1 LNHDA, CDR2 SQIVND (reference sequence). In DNA, the CDR3 is TGTGCCAGTAGTATAGCTACAGGGCAAGGCGGAACTGAAGCTTTCTTT. Its protein is CASSIATGQGGTEAFF.

The J gene is TRBJ1-4, the V gene TRBV11-2; possibly TRBD1 for D (5 bases). V was trimmed by 6 bases and J by 0 bases, leaving 11 bases between them. The CDR3 loop spans 15 amino acids. Germline V gene data show CDR1 as SGHAT and CDR2 as FQNNGV. CDR3 loop: CASRPAGATNEKLFF. In DNA form, the CDR3 reads TGTGCCAGCAGACCGGCGGGGGCAACTAATGAAAAACTGTTTTTT. The full variable domain, in which reference TRBV11-2 and TRBJ1-4 provide the parts outside the CDR3, is EAGVAQSPRYKIIEKRQSVAFWCNPISGHATLYWYQQILGQGPKLLIQFQNNGVVDDSQLPKDRFSAERLKGVDSTLKIQPAKLEDSAVYLCASRPAGATNEKLFFGSGTQLSVL.

The gene calls are TRBV2 and TRBJ2-4; 10 bases align to TRBD1. This CDR3 region has 18 residues. CDR1 and CDR2 (germline): SNHLY, FYNNEI. With V trimmed by 5 bases and J by 4 bases, 14 bases remained unmatched. CDR3 DNA sequence: TGTGCCAGCAGTCAAGGATCCGGGACAGGGGATTCAAAAAACATTCAGTACTTC. Amino acids: CASSQGSGTGDSKNIQYF.

CDR3 region: CASTLRQRTGELFF. For the CDR3, the DNA is TGTGCCAGCACTTTACGACAGCGCACCGGGGAGCTGTTTTTT. V gene TRBV7-2 combines with J gene TRBJ2-2, with a weak D call TRBD1 (5 bases). The CDR3 loop spans 14 amino acids. Germline V gene data show CDR1 as SGHTA and CDR2 as FQGNSA. V lost 7 bases, J lost 4 bases, and 13 bases lay in between.

The chain links TRBV11-2 to TRBJ2-2, with 7 positions matching TRBD1. The V gene's germline CDR1 is SGHAT and CDR2 FQNNGV. The trim removed 3 bases at V and 5 bases at J, leaving 3 bases unmatched. CDR3 length equals 14 residues. The CDR3 nucleotides are TGTGCCAGCAGCTTGCGACAGGGTACCGGGGAGCTGTTTTTT. It encodes CASSLRQGTGELFF. The whole variable domain, remainder taken from reference TRBV11-2 and TRBJ2-2, is EAGVAQSPRYKIIEKRQSVAFWCNPISGHATLYWYQQILGQGPKLLIQFQNNGVVDDSQLPKDRFSAERLKGVDSTLKIQPAKLEDSAVYLCASSLRQGTGELFFGEGSRLTVL.

This chain uses TRBV7-2 with TRBJ1-2, with D unresolved. Trimming took off 3 bases at V and 5 bases at J, with 13 bases between the two ends. Germline-derived CDR1 and CDR2 are SGHTA and FQGNSA. The CDR3 contains 14 residues. CDR3 loop: CASSLEDRPYGYTF. The CDR3 DNA reads as TGTGCCAGCAGCTTGGAGGACCGACCTTATGGCTACACCTTC. The full variable domain, rest sourced from reference TRBV7-2 and TRBJ1-2, is GAGVSQSPSNKVTEKGKDVELRCDPISGHTALYWYRQSLGQGLEFLIYFQGNSAPDKSGLPSDRFSAERTGGSVSTLTIQRTQQEDSAVYLCASSLEDRPYGYTFGSGTRLTVV.

This chain links TRBV5-6 with TRBJ1-1; a weak D match, TRBD1 (6 bases). The ends were cut back, 4 bases at V and 1 base at J, with 14 bases in the middle. Per the germline V gene, CDR1 is SGHDT and CDR2 is YYEEEE. This CDR3 is 15 amino acids long. In DNA form, the CDR3 reads TGTGCCAGCAGCCCCAGGGGTCAGGGGAACACTGAAGCTTTCTTT. As protein: CASSPRGQGNTEAFF.